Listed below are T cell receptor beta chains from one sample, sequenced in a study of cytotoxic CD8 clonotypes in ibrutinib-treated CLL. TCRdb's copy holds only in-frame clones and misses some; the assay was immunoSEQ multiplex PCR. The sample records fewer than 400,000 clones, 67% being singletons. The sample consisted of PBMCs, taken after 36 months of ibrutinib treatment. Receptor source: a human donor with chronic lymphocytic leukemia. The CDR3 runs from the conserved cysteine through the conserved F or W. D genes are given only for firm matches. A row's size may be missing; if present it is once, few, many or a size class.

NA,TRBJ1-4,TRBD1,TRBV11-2,CASSNDRGREKLFF,TGTGCCAGCAGCAACGACAGGGGAAGAGAAAAACTGTTTTTT
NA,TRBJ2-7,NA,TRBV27,CASSSSAGTLSYEQYF,TGTGCCAGCAGTTCATCGGCCGGGACCCTCTCCTACGAGCAGTACTTC
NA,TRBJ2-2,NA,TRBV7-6,CASSPQTRTLNTGELFF,TGTGCCAGCAGCCCCCAGACCAGGACGTTGAACACCGGGGAGCTGTTTTTT
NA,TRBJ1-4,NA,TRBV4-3,CASSQEWGTGMGEKLFF,TGCGCCAGCAGCCAAGAATGGGGAACGGGTATGGGTGAAAAACTGTTTTTT
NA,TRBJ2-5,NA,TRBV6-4,CASSEGSHNGETQYF,TGTGCCAGCAGTGAGGGCAGCCATAACGGGGAGACCCAGTACTTC
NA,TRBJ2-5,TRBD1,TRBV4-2,CASSQTTGGFGETQYF,TGTGCCAGCAGCCAGACCACAGGGGGTTTTGGTGAGACCCAGTACTTC
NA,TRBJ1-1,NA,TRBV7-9,CASSRYGGGNTEAFF,TGTGCCAGCAGCCGTTACGGGGGAGGGAACACTGAAGCTTTCTTT
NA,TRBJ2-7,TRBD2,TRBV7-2,CASSRRLAGVLDEQYF,TGTGCCAGCAGCCGCCGACTAGCGGGAGTATTGGACGAGCAGTACTTC
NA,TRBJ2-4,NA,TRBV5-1,CASSLYLTGSQAKNIQYF,TGCGCCAGCAGCCTCTACCTCACAGGTTCCCAAGCCAAAAACATTCAGTACTTC
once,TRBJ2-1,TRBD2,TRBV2,CASGRWTSGRAITYNEQFF,TGTGCCAGCGGGAGGTGGACTAGCGGGAGGGCTATAACCTACAATGAGCAGTTCTTC
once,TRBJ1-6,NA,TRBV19,CASSPSRYNSPLHF,TGTGCCAGTAGTCCATCGAGATATAATTCACCCCTCCACTTT
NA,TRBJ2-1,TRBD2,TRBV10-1,CASSKAGESTNEQFF,TGCGCCAGCAGTAAAGCGGGAGAATCAACCAATGAGCAGTTCTTC
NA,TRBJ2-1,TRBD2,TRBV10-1,CASSDPRAGVYNEQFF,TGCGCCAGCAGTGACCCAAGAGCGGGGGTTTACAATGAGCAGTTCTTC
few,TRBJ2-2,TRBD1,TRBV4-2,CASSQGTGQVGTGELFF,TGTGCCAGCAGCCAAGGGACAGGCCAAGTTGGCACCGGGGAGCTGTTTTTT
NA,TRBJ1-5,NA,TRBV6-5,CASSYGAGFNQPQHF,TGTGCCAGCAGTTACGGGGCAGGCTTTAATCAGCCCCAGCATTTT
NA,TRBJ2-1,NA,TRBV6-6,CASSYFGYNEQFF,TGTGCCAGCAGTTACTTCGGTTACAATGAGCAGTTCTTC
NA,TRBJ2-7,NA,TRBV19,CASSINPIGNSYEQYF,TGTGCCAGTAGTATCAACCCCATCGGCAACTCCTACGAGCAGTACTTC
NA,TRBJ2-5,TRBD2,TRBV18,CASSPKAGVSQETQYF,TGTGCCAGCTCACCAAAAGCGGGAGTCTCCCAAGAGACCCAGTACTTC
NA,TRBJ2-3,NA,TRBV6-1,CASSEQVYSTDTQYF,TGTGCCAGCAGTGAACAGGTGTATAGCACAGATACGCAGTATTTT
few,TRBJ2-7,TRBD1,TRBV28,CASARDRGSAYEQYF,TGTGCCAGCGCACGGGACAGGGGCTCCGCTTACGAGCAGTACTTC
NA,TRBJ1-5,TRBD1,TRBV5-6,CASSLWTGGNQPQHF,TGTGCCAGCAGCTTGTGGACAGGAGGCAATCAGCCCCAGCATTTT
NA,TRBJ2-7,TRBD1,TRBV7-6,CASSSGQGPLYEQYF,TGTGCCAGCAGCTCCGGACAGGGCCCTCTGTACGAGCAGTACTTC
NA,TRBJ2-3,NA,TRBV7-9,CASSSYFQGDTQYF,TGTGCCAGCAGCTCTTATTTCCAGGGGGATACGCAGTATTTT
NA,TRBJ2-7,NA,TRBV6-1,CASSEWDILGAVYEQYF,TGTGCCAGCAGTGAATGGGACATTCTGGGCGCCGTTTACGAGCAGTACTTC
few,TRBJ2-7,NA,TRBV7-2,CASSRGSYEQYF,TGTGCCAGCAGCCGCGGCTCCTACGAGCAGTACTTC
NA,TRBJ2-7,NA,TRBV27,CASSFDGREQYF,TGTGCCAGCAGTTTTGATGGTCGCGAGCAGTACTTC
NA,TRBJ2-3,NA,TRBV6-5,CASSRQGTDTQYF,TGTGCCAGCAGCCGGCAGGGCACAGATACGCAGTATTTT
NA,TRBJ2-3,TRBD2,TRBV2,CASRGGYRTGQDTQYF,TGTGCCAGCAGGGGGGGGTATAGGACTGGCCAAGATACGCAGTATTTT
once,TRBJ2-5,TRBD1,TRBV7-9,CASSFGYRGQETQYF,TGTGCCAGCAGCTTTGGGTACAGGGGGCAAGAGACCCAGTACTTC
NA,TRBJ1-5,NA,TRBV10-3,CAISEFHGGNQPQHF,TGTGCCATCAGTGAGTTCCACGGGGGCAATCAGCCCCAGCATTTT
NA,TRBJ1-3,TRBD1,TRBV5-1,CASSTPGQGSGNTIYF,TGCGCCAGCAGCACACCGGGACAGGGGTCTGGAAACACCATATATTTT
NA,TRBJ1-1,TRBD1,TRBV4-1,CASSRWTGREAFF,TGCGCCAGCAGCCGCTGGACAGGGCGTGAAGCTTTCTTT
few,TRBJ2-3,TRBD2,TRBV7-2,CASSRTSGSDTQYF,TGTGCCAGCAGCAGGACTAGCGGCAGCGATACGCAGTATTTT
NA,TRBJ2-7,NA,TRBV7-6,CASSTGHTYEQYF,TGTGCCAGCAGCACGGGACATACATACGAGCAGTACTTC
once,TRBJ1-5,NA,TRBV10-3,CAIRYSINQPQHF,TGTGCCATCAGATACAGTATCAATCAGCCCCAGCATTTT
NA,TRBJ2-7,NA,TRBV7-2,CASSQTVRTEQYF,TGTGCCAGCAGCCAGACAGTACGAACCGAGCAGTACTTC
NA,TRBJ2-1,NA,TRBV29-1,CSVNYPPGDEQFF,TGCAGCGTTAACTACCCCCCAGGGGATGAGCAGTTCTTC
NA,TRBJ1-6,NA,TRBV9,CASSAYRGGYNSPLHF,TGTGCCAGCAGCGCTTACCGGGGAGGCTATAATTCACCCCTCCACTTT
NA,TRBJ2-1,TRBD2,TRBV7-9,CASSGTSGGIDEQFF,TGTGCCAGCAGCGGGACTAGCGGGGGTATCGATGAGCAGTTCTTC
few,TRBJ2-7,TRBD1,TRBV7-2,CASSGTGRYEQYF,TGTGCCAGCTCCGGGACAGGGCGCTACGAGCAGTACTTC
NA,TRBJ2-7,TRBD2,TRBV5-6,CASSRPLGGRSSEQYF,TGTGCCAGCAGCAGACCCCTGGGCGGGAGATCTTCCGAGCAGTACTTC
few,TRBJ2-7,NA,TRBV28,CASSLSGYEQYF,TGTGCCAGCAGTTTATCTGGTTACGAGCAGTACTTC
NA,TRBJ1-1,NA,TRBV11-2,CASSLWGQNTEAFF,TGTGCCAGCAGCTTGTGGGGCCAGAACACTGAAGCTTTCTTT
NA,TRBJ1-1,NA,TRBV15,CATSRDRGKGTEAFF,TGTGCCACCAGCAGAGATCGGGGGAAGGGCACTGAAGCTTTCTTT
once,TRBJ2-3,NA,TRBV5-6,CASSLEGRVATDTQYF,TGTGCCAGCAGCTTGGAGGGCAGGGTGGCCACAGATACGCAGTATTTT
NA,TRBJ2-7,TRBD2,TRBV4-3,CASSQDFSAGVSYEQYF,TGCGCCAGCAGCCAAGATTTTTCCGCGGGAGTATCCTACGAGCAGTACTTC